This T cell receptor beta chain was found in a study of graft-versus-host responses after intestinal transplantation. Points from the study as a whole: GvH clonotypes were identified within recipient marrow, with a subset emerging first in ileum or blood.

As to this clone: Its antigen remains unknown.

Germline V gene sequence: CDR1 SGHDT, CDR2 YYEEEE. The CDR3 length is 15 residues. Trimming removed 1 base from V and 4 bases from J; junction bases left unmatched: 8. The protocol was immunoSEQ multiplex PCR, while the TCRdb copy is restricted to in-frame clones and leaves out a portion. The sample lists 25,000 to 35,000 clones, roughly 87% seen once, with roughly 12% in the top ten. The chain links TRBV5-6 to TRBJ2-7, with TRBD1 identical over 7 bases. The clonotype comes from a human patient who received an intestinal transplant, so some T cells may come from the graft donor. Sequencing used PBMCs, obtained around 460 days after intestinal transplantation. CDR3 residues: CASSLIRKGAYEQYF. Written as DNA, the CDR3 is TGTGCCAGCAGCTTGATAAGGAAGGGGGCTTACGAGCAGTACTTC.